A selection of T cell receptor beta chains follows, all from one sample in a study of OX40 agonist ivuxolimab in advanced cancers. Profiled with immunoSEQ multiplex PCR; TCRdb holds only in-frame clones, not every one. This sample yields tens of thousands of clones, of which more than 75% are seen a single time; approximately 20% belongs to the top ten. The source material was CD4+ or CD8+ T cells sorted from blood, sampled in a trial of the OX40 agonist ivuxolimab. These TCRs come from an adult with an advanced solid tumor such as melanoma, head and neck, liver or kidney cancer. CDR3s include the opening cysteine and the closing phenylalanine or tryptophan. A D gene is named only where the DNA matches it firmly. The size entry is marked missing in some rows and otherwise reads once, few, many or a size class.

V gene: TRBV7-2; J gene: TRBJ2-3; clone size: -; D gene: -; CDR3 protein: CASSLGAQYF; CDR3 DNA: TGTGCCAGCAGCTTAGGTGCGCAGTATTTT
V gene: TRBV28; J gene: TRBJ2-3; clone size: -; D gene: TRBD2; CDR3 protein: CAERSSGVHTDTQYF; CDR3 DNA: TGTGCCGAGCGGAGTAGCGGGGTCCACACAGATACGCAGTATTTT
V gene: TRBV9; J gene: TRBJ2-2; clone size: -; D gene: -; CDR3 protein: CASSVKTGELFF; CDR3 DNA: TGTGCCAGCAGCGTAAAGACCGGGGAGCTGTTTTTT
V gene: TRBV29-1; J gene: TRBJ1-2; clone size: -; D gene: -; CDR3 protein: CSVEDLGDRNGYTF; CDR3 DNA: TGCAGCGTTGAAGATCTCGGGGACCGAAACGGCTACACCTTC
V gene: TRBV29-1; J gene: TRBJ1-2; clone size: -; D gene: TRBD1; CDR3 protein: CSVEEQGEANYGYTF; CDR3 DNA: TGCAGCGTTGAAGAACAGGGGGAGGCAAACTATGGCTACACCTTC
V gene: TRBV14; J gene: TRBJ1-2; clone size: once; D gene: -; CDR3 protein: CASSQGGSYGYTF; CDR3 DNA: TGTGCCAGCAGCCAAGGCGGAAGCTATGGCTACACCTTC
V gene: TRBV15; J gene: TRBJ1-1; clone size: -; D gene: TRBD1; CDR3 protein: CATRPTGGATEAFF; CDR3 DNA: TGTGCCACCAGACCGACAGGGGGCGCCACTGAAGCTTTCTTT
V gene: TRBV5-1; J gene: TRBJ2-5; clone size: -; D gene: -; CDR3 protein: CASSPSWEKETQYF; CDR3 DNA: TGCGCCAGCAGCCCATCGTGGGAGAAGGAGACCCAGTACTTC
V gene: TRBV7-9; J gene: TRBJ1-1; clone size: -; D gene: -; CDR3 protein: CASSLGLSFVGTEAFF; CDR3 DNA: TGTGCCAGCAGCTTAGGGCTTTCGTTTGTCGGTACTGAAGCTTTCTTT
V gene: TRBV18; J gene: TRBJ2-4; clone size: -; D gene: -; CDR3 protein: CASSPPSDKNIQYF; CDR3 DNA: TGTGCCAGCTCACCACCGTCGGACAAAAACATTCAGTACTTC
V gene: TRBV25-1; J gene: TRBJ1-1; clone size: once; D gene: -; CDR3 protein: CASRGLAEAFF; CDR3 DNA: TGTGCCAGCAGGGGATTGGCTGAAGCTTTCTTT